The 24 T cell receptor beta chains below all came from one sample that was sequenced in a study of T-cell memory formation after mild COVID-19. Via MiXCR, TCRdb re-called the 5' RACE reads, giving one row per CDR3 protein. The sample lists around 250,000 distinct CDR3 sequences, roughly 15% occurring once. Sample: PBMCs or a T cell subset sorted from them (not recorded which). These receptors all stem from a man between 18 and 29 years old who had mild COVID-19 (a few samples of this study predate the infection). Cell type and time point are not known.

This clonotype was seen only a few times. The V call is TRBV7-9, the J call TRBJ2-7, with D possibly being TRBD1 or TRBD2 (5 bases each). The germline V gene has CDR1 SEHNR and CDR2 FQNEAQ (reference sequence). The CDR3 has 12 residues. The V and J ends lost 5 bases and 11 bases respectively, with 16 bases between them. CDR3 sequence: CASSPGTDSEYV. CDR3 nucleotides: TGTGCCAGCAGCCCCGGGACGGACTCGGAGTACGTC.

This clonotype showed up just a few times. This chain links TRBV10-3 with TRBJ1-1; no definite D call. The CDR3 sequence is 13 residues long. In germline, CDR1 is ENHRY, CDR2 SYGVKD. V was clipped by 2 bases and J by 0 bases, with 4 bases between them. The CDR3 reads CAISEGLNTEAFF. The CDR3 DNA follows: TGTGCCATCAGTGAGGGACTGAACACTGAAGCTTTCTTT.

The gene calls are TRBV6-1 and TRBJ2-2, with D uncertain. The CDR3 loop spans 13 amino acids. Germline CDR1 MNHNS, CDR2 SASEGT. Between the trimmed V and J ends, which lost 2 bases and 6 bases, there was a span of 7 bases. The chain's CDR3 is CASSEPPAGELFF. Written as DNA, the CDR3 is TGTGCCAGCAGTGAACCTCCCGCCGGGGAGCTGTTTTTT.

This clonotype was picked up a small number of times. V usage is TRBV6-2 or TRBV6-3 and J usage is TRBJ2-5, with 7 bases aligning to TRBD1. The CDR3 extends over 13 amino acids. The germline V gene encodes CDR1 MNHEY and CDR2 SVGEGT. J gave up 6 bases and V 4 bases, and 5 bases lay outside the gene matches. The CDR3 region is CASSSQGWKTQYF. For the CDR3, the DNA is TGTGCCAGCAGTTCACAGGGGTGGAAGACCCAGTACTTC.

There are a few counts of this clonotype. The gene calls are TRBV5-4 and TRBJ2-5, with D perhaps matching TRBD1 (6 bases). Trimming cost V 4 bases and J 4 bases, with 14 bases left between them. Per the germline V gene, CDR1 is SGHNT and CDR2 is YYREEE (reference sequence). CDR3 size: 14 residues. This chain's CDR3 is CASSTAGVGETQYF. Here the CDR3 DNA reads TGTGCCAGCAGCACGGCAGGGGTGGGAGAGACCCAGTACTTC.

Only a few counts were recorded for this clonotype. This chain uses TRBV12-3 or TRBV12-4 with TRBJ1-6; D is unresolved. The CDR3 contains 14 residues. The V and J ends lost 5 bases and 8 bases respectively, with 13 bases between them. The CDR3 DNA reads TGTGCCAGCAGTCCCGGGTGGAAGGATTCACCCCTCCACTTT. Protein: CASSPGWKDSPLHF.

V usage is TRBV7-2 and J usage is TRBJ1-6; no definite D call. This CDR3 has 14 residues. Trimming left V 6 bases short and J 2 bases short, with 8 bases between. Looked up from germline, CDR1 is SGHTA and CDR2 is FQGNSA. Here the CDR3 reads CASRDVAYNSPLHF. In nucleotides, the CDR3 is TGTGCCAGCAGGGACGTGGCCTATAATTCACCCCTCCACTTT.

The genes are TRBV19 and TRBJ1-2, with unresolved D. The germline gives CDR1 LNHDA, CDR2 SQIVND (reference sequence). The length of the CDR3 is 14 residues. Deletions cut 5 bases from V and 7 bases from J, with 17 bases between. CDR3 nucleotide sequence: TGTGCCAGTAGTTTACCGTCGGAAACGGGTGGCTACACCTTC. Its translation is CASSLPSETGGYTF. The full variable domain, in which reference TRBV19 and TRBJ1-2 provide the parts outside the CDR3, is DGGITQSPKYLFRKEGQNVTLSCEQNLNHDAMYWYRQDPGQGLRLIYYSQIVNDFQKGDIAEGYSVSREKKESFPLTVTSAQKNPTAFYLCASSLPSETGGYTFGSGTRLTVV.

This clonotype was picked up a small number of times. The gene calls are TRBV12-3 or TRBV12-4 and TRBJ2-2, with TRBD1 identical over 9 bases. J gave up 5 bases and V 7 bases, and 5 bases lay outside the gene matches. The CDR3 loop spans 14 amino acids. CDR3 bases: TGTGCCAGCACGAGACAGGGGGAAACCGGGGAGCTGTTTTTT. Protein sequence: CASTRQGETGELFF.

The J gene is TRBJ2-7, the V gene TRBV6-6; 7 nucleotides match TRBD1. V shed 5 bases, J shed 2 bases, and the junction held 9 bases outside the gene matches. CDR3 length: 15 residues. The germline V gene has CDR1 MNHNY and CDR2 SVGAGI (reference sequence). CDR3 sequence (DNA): TGTGCCAGCAGTGGGGGCAGGGGGATCACCTACGAGCAGTACTTC. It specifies CASSGGRGITYEQYF.

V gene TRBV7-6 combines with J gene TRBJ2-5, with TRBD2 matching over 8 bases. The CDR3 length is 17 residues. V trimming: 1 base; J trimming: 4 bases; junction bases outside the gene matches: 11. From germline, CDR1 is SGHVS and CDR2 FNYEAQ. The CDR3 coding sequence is TGTGCCAGCAGCTTAGTCATCGGGGGGGCAATAGGAGAGACCCAGTACTTC. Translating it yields CASSLVIGGAIGETQYF.

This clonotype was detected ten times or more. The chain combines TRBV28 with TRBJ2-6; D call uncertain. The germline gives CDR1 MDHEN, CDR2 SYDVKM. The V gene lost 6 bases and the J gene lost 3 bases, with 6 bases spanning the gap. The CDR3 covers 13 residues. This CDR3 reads CASSLDGANVLTF. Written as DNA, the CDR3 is TGTGCCAGCAGCCTCGATGGGGCCAACGTCCTGACTTTC.

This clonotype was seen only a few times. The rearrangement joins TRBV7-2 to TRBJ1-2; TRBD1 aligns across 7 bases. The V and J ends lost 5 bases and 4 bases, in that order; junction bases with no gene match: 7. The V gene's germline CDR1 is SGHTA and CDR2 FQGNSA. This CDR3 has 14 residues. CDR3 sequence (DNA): TGTGCCAGCAGCAACCGGGACAGAGCCTATGGCTACACCTTC. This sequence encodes CASSNRDRAYGYTF. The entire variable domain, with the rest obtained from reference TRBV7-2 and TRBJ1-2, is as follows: GAGVSQSPSNKVTEKGKDVELRCDPISGHTALYWYRQSLGQGLEFLIYFQGNSAPDKSGLPSDRFSAERTGGSVSTLTIQRTQQEDSAVYLCASSNRDRAYGYTFGSGTRLTVV.

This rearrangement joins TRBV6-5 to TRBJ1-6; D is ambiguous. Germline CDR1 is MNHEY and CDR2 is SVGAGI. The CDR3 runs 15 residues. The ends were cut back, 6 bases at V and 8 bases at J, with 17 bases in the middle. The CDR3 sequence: CASSLSVVNDSPLHF. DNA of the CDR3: TGTGCCAGCAGCCTATCAGTGGTGAACGATTCACCCCTCCACTTT.

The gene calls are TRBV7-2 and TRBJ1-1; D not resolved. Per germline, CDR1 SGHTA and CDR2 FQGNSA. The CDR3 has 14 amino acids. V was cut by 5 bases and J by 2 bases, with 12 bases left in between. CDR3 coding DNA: TGTGCCAGCAGCGCATCGACGGTAAACACTGAAGCTTTCTTT. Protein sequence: CASSASTVNTEAFF.

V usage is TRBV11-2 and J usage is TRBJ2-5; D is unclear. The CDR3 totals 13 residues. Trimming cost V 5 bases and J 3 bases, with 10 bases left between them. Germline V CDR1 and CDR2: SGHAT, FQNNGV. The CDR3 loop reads CASSQTTKETQYF. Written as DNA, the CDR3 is TGTGCCAGCAGCCAAACTACAAAAGAGACCCAGTACTTC.

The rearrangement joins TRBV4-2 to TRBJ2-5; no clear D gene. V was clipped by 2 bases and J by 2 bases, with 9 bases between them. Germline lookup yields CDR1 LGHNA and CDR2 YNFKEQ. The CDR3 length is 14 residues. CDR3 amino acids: CASSQWAAQETQYF. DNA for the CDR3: TGTGCCAGCAGCCAATGGGCAGCACAAGAGACCCAGTACTTC.

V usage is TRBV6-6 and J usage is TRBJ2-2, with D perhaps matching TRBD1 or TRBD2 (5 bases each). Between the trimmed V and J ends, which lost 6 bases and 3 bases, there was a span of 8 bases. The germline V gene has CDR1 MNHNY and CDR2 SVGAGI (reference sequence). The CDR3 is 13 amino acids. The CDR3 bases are TGTGCCAGCAGGGGACCCGACACCGGGGAGCTGTTTTTT. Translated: CASRGPDTGELFF.

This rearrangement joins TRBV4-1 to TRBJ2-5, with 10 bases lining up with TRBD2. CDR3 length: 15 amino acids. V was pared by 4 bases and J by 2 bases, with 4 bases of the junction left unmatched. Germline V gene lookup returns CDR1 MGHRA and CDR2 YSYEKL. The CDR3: CASSRVAGGQETQYF. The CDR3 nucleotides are TGCGCCAGCAGCCGGGTAGCGGGGGGACAAGAGACCCAGTACTTC.

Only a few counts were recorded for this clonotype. CDR3 sequence: CASSFVLGGPPDTQYF. CDR3 nucleotide sequence: TGTGCCAGCAGTTTCGTACTAGGTGGGCCCCCAGATACGCAGTATTTT. This sequence joins TRBV12-3 or TRBV12-4 and TRBJ2-3; D is possibly TRBD2 (5 bases). The CDR3 contains 16 residues. Deletions cut 3 bases from V and 4 bases from J, with 17 bases between.

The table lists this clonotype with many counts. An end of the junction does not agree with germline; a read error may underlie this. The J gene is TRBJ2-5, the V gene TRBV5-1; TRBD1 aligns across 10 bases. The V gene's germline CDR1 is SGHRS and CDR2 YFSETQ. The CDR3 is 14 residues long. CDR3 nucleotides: TGTGCCAGCAGCCTGGACAGGGGGCAAGAGACCCAGTACTTC. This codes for CASSLDRGQETQYF.

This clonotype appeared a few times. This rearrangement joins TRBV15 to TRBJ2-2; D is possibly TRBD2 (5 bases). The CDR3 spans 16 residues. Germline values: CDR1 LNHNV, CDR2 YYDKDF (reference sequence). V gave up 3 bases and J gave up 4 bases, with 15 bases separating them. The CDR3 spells CATSRRGSRVTGELFF. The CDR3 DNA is TGTGCCACCAGCAGGCGAGGATCGAGGGTCACCGGGGAGCTGTTTTTT. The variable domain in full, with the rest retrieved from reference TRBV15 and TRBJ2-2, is DAMVIQNPRYQVTQFGKPVTLSCSQTLNHNVMYWYQQKSSQAPKLLFHYYDKDFNNEADTPDNFQSRRPNTSFCFLDIRSPGLGDTAMYLCATSRRGSRVTGELFFGEGSRLTVL.

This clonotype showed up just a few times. CDR3 DNA sequence: TGTGCCAGCGGTAGGGTTGCCCAAAACATTCAGTACTTC. Its protein is CASGRVAQNIQYF. The J gene is TRBJ2-4, the V gene TRBV11-2; D not certain. V lost 8 bases and J 5 bases, leaving 13 bases between the germline ends. Germline assignment: CDR1 SGHAT and CDR2 FQNNGV. The CDR3 sequence is 13 residues long.

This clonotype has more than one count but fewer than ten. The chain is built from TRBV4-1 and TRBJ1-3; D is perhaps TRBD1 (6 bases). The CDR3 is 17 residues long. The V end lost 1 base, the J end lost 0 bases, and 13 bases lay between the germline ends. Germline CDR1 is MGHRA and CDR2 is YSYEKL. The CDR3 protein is CASSQVAGAHSGNTIYF. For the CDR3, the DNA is TGCGCCAGCAGCCAAGTTGCAGGGGCTCACTCTGGAAACACCATATATTTT.